The 6 T cell receptor beta chains below all came from one sample that was sequenced in a study of T-cell reconstitution after alpha-beta-depleted transplantation in children. Construction of the TCRbeta library involved unique molecular identifiers. MiXCR, run by TCRdb on the PCR reads, gives a single entry per CDR3 protein. The profile shows nearly 550,000 distinct CDR3 sequences, about 17% of them singletons. Source: PBMCs from the stem cell graft donor, taken from the stem cell graft. All receptors derive from a human donor who donated a stem cell graft to a child with acute lymphoblastic leukemia.

This clonotype showed up just a few times. The chain uses TRBV27 and TRBJ2-3; D not certain. Per germline, CDR1 MNHEY and CDR2 SMNVEV (reference sequence). The CDR3 runs to 16 residues. V gave up 1 base and J gave up 2 bases, with 13 bases separating them. The CDR3 loop is CASSLLGSRLTDTQYF. The CDR3 DNA reads as TGTGCCAGCAGTTTATTGGGGTCGAGGCTCACAGATACGCAGTATTTT.

This clonotype came up a few times. This sequence joins TRBV5-1 and TRBJ2-1, with D tentatively TRBD2 (6 bases). This CDR3 contains 15 residues. The V gene's germline CDR1 is SGHRS and CDR2 YFSETQ. V was cut by 2 bases and J by 5 bases, with 14 bases left in between. The CDR3 DNA is TGCGCCAGCAGCTTATCCGGGACTTCGAACAATGAGCAGTTCTTC. It codes for CASSLSGTSNNEQFF.

V and J are TRBV12-3 or TRBV12-4 and TRBJ2-1; D not certain. The ends were cut back, 4 bases at V and 5 bases at J, with 12 bases in the middle. The CDR3 runs 14 residues. The CDR3 DNA follows: TGTGCCAGCAGTTCCCATCAAGTGGACAATGAGCAGTTCTTC. Protein: CASSSHQVDNEQFF.

The chain combines TRBV6-5 with TRBJ1-3; 7 bases match TRBD1. Per germline, CDR1 MNHEY and CDR2 SVGAGI. The V gene end was trimmed by 5 bases and the J gene end by 6 bases; junction bases not matched to a gene: 13. The CDR3 sequence is 16 residues long. The chain's CDR3 is CASSTRQGFGENTIYF. The CDR3 bases are TGTGCCAGCAGTACACGACAGGGATTTGGGGAAAACACCATATATTTT.

The chain links TRBV20-1 to TRBJ2-7; TRBD2 agrees at 9 bases. Germline values: CDR1 DFQATT, CDR2 SNEGSKA (reference sequence). V was clipped by 5 bases and J by 2 bases; unmatched bases: 4. CDR3 length: 13 amino acids. The CDR3 DNA reads TGCAGTGCTTCGACTAGCGGAACCTACGAGCAGTACTTC. Its protein product is CSASTSGTYEQYF.

This clonotype was picked up one time. The rearrangement uses TRBV4-1 and TRBJ2-1; 7 nucleotides match TRBD1. CDR3 length: 16 amino acids. Trimming removed 4 bases from V and 5 bases from J; junction bases left unmatched: 11. Germline V gene data show CDR1 as MGHRA and CDR2 as YSYEKL. CDR3 in amino acids: CASSPRGDSLNNEQFF. CDR3 DNA sequence: TGCGCCAGCAGCCCCCGAGGGGACAGCCTCAACAATGAGCAGTTCTTC.